This T cell receptor (beta chain) was identified during a study of T-cell reconstitution after alpha-beta-depleted transplantation in children. This clonotype was detected only a few times. Its target is not known. V trimming: 4 bases; J trimming: 5 bases; junction bases outside the gene matches: 6. CDR3 length: 16 residues. Germline-derived CDR1 and CDR2 are SQVTM and ANQGSEA. Notes on the study in general: Roughly two months post-transplant, alpha-beta T cells reportedly originated from several hundred graft clones that had expanded.

Using unique molecular identifiers, the investigators prepared the TCRbeta library. TCRdb re-derived calls from the PCR reads in MiXCR, one entry per CDR3 protein. This table has 600,000 or so distinct CDR3 sequences, 23% appearing once. Sequences were derived from PBMCs, mostly from graft donor cells, sampled 360 days after TCRalphabeta/CD19-depleted stem cell transplant. This rearrangement joins TRBV29-1 to TRBJ2-1; 15 positions agree with TRBD2. This TCR came from a boy under two years old who had a stem cell transplant for acute myeloid leukemia, so the T cells may come from the graft donor. The chain's CDR3 is CSVAWTSGGANNEQFF. CDR3 DNA: TGCAGCGTTGCGTGGACTAGCGGGGGGGCGAACAATGAGCAGTTCTTC.